A single sample gave rise to the 10 T cell receptor beta chains below, sequenced in a study of T cell responses to AZD1222 COVID-19 vaccine. This table comes from immunoSEQ multiplex PCR, and its TCRdb copy is limited to in-frame clones, with some not included. There are 90,000 to 120,000 clones in the sample; approximately 89% occur only once, and 15% to 20% lies in the top ten. The sequencing used peripheral blood, collected on day 0 of AZD1222 vaccination. The receptors derive from an adult in good health.

The chain recombines TRBV6-5 with TRBJ2-2, with 7 nucleotides matching TRBD1. V gave up 7 bases and J gave up 1 base; unmatched junction bases: 3. There are 14 residues in the CDR3. Germline V CDR1 and CDR2: MNHEY, SVGAGI. The CDR3 reads CASKGQWNTGELFF. CDR3 sequence (DNA): TGTGCCAGCAAGGGACAGTGGAACACCGGGGAGCTGTTTTTT.

This chain connects TRBV7-8 to TRBJ1-6; D unclear. Germline V CDR1 and CDR2: SGHVS, FQNEAQ. This CDR3 region has 14 residues. Trimming took 1 base from V and 5 from J, leaving 6 bases between them. CDR3 sequence reads: CASSLVEDNSPLHF. CDR3 bases: TGTGCCAGCAGCTTAGTTGAGGATAATTCACCCCTCCACTTT.

The chain links TRBV28 to TRBJ2-2; perhaps TRBD2 as D (5 bases). Germline V gives CDR1 MDHEN, CDR2 SYDVKM. CDR3 length equals 13 residues. V dropped 7 bases and J dropped 2 bases, with 8 bases sitting between them. CDR3 DNA sequence: TGTGCCAGCAAGGACTTAAACACCGGGGAGCTGTTTTTT. Residues: CASKDLNTGELFF.

The chain combines TRBV9 with TRBJ1-2; the D gene is possibly TRBD1 (6 bases). The CDR3 loop spans 13 amino acids. Germline lookup yields CDR1 SGDLS and CDR2 YYNGEE. V lost 2 bases and J lost 2, with 7 bases in between. The CDR3 DNA follows: TGTGCCAGCAGCGTGGACAGAAACTATGGCTACACCTTC. This sequence encodes CASSVDRNYGYTF.

The chain employs TRBV2 and TRBJ1-1; D remains unclear. Germline CDR1 SNHLY, CDR2 FYNNEI. Trimming removed 7 bases at V and 2 bases at J, with 14 bases between. The CDR3 extends over 14 amino acids. The DNA of the CDR3 is TGTGCCAGCACCTCCCAGAGAGGTAACACTGAAGCTTTCTTT. It codes for CASTSQRGNTEAFF.

This clone was seen only once. V and J are TRBV7-3 and TRBJ2-3; D is ambiguous. V lost 2 bases to trimming and J lost 2 bases, with 11 bases between them. CDR1 is SGHTA, CDR2 FQGTGA, per germline. This CDR3 has 15 residues. CDR3 DNA sequence: TGTGCCAGCAGCTTAGGGTCAGCACCCACAGATACGCAGTATTTT. Residues: CASSLGSAPTDTQYF.

The genes are TRBV9 and TRBJ1-2, with TRBD1 matching 7 bases. The CDR3 is made up of 14 amino acids. Per germline, CDR1 SGDLS and CDR2 YYNGEE. Losses at the gene ends were 0 bases for V and 7 bases for J; bases not matched to a gene: 6. The CDR3 bases are TGTGCCAGCAGCGTAGCTGAACAGGGGTTTGGCTACACCTTC. Translated, it gives CASSVAEQGFGYTF.

The gene calls are TRBV11-2 and TRBJ1-3; D uncertain. Between the trimmed V and J ends, which lost 5 bases and 4 bases, there was a span of 12 bases. Germline CDR1 SGHAT, CDR2 FQNNGV. This CDR3 spans 14 amino acids. CDR3 sequence (DNA): TGTGCCAGCAGCACCCCGCGGCGGGGAAACACCATATATTTT. It is translated as CASSTPRRGNTIYF.

V is TRBV12-3 or TRBV12-4 and J is TRBJ2-5; D unresolved. The CDR3 covers 11 residues. The V and J ends lost 3 bases and 5 bases respectively, with 4 bases between them. This CDR3 reads CASSFSETQYF. For the CDR3, the DNA is TGTGCCAGCAGTTTTAGCGAGACCCAGTACTTC.

The chain links TRBV4-1 to TRBJ1-2; possibly TRBD1 for D (5 bases). The CDR3 is made up of 17 amino acids. The V gene's germline CDR1 is MGHRA and CDR2 YSYEKL. The V end lost 0 bases, the J end lost 0 bases, and 14 bases lay between the germline ends. The CDR3: CASSQDQYGGANYGYTF. In DNA, the CDR3 is TGCGCCAGCAGCCAAGATCAGTACGGGGGTGCTAACTATGGCTACACCTTC.